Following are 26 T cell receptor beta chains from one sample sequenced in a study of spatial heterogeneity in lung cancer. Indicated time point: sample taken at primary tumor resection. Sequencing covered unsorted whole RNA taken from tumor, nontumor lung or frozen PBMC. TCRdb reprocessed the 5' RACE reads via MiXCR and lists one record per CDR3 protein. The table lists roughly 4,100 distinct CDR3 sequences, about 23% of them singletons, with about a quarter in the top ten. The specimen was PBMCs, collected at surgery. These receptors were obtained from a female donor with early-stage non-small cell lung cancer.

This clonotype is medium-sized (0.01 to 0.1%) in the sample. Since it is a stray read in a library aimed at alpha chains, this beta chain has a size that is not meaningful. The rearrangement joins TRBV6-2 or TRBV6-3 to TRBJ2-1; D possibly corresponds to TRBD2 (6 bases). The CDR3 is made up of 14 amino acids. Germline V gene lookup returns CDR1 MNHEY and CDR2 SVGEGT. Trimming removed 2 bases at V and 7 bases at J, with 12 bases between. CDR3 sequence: CASSYERESNEQFF. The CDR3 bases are TGTGCCAGCAGTTACGAACGGGAGAGTAATGAGCAGTTCTTC.

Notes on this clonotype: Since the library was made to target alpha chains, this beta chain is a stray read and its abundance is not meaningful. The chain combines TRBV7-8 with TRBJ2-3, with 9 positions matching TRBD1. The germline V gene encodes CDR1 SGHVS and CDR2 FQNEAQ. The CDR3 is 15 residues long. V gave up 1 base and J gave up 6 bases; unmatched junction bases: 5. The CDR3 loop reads CASSLGGTGFDTQYF. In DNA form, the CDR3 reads TGTGCCAGCAGCTTAGGCGGGACAGGGTTTGATACGCAGTATTTT. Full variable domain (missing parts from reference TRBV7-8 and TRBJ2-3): GAGVSQSPRYKVAKRGQDVALRCDPISGHVSLFWYQQALGQGPEFLTYFQNEAQLDKSGLPSDRFFAERPEGSVSTLKIQRTQQEDSAVYLCASSLGGTGFDTQYFGPGTRLTVL.

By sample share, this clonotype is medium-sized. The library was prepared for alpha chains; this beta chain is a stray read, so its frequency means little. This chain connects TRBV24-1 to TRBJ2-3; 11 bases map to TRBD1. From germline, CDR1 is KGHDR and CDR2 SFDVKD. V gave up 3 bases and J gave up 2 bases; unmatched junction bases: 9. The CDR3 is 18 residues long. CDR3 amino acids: CATSDPSGTGGDTDTQYF. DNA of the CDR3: TGTGCCACCAGTGATCCTTCCGGGACAGGGGGTGACACAGATACGCAGTATTTT.

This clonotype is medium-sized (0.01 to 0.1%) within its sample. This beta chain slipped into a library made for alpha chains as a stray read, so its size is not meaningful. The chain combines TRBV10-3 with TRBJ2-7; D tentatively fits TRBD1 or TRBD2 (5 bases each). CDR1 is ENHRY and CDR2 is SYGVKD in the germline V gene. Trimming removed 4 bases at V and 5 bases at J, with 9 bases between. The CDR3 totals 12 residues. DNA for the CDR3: TGTGCCATCAGTGGAGGGACCGACGAGCAGTACTTC. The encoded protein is CAISGGTDEQYF.

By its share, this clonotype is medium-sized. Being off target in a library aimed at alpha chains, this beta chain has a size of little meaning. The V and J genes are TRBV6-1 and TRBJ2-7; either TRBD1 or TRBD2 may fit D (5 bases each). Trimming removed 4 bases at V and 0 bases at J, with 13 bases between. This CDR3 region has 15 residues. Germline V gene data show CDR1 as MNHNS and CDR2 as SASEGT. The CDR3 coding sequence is TGTGCCAGCAGTGCCCGGGACCCCCTCTCCTACGAGCAGTACTTC. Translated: CASSARDPLSYEQYF.

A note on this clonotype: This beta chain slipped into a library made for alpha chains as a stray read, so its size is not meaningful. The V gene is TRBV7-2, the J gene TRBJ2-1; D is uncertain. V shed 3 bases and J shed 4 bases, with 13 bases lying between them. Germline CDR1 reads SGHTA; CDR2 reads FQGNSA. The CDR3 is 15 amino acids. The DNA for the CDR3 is TGTGCCAGCAGCTTGGGATCGGCGCCTTACAATGAGCAGTTCTTC. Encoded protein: CASSLGSAPYNEQFF.

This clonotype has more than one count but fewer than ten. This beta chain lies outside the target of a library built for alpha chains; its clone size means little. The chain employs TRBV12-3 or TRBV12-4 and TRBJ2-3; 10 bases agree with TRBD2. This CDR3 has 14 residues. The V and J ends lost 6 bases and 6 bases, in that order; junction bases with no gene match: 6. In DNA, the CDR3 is TGTGCCAGCAGGGTAGCGGGAGGTGGGGATACGCAGTATTTT. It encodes CASRVAGGGDTQYF.

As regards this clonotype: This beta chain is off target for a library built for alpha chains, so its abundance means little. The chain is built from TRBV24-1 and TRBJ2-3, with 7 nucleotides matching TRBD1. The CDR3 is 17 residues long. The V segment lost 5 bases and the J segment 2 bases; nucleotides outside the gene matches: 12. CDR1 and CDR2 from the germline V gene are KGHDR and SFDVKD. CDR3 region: CATSGKPGQKFTDTQYF. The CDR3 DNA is TGTGCCACCAGTGGCAAACCGGGACAGAAATTCACAGATACGCAGTATTTT.

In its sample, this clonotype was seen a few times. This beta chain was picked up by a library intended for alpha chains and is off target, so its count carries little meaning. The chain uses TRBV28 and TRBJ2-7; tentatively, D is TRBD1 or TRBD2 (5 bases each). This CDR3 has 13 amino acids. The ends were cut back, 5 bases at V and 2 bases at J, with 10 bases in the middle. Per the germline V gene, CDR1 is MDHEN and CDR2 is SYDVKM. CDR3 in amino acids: CASSRDGTYEQYF. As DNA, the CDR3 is TGTGCCAGCAGTCGGGACGGAACCTACGAGCAGTACTTC.

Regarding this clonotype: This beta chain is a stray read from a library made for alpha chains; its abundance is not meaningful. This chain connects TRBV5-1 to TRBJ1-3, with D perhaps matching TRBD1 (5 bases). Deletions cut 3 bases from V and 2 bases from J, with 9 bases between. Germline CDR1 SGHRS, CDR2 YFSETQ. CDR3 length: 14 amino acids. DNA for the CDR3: TGCGCCAGCAGCTCCGGGACGGCTGGAAACACCATATATTTT. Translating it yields CASSSGTAGNTIYF.

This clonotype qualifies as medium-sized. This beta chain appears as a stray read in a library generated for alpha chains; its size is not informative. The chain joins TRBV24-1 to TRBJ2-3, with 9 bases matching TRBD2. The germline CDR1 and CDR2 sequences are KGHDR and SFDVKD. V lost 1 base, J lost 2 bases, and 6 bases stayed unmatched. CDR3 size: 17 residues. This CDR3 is CATSDFRRGGSTDTQYF. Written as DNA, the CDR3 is TGTGCCACCAGTGATTTTCGGCGGGGGGGATCCACAGATACGCAGTATTTT.

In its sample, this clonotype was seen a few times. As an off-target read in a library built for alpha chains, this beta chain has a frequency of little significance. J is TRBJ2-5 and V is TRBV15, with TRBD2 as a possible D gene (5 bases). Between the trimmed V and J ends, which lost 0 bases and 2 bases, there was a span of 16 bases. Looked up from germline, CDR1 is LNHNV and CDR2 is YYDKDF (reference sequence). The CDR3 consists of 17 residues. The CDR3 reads CATSRDRKASRQETQYF. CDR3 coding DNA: TGTGCCACCAGCAGAGATCGAAAGGCTAGCAGACAAGAGACCCAGTACTTC.

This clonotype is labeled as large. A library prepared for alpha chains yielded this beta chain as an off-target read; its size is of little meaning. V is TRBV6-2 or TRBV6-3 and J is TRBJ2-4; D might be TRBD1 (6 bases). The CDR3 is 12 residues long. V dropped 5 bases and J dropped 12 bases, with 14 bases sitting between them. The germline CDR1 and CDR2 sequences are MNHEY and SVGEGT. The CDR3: CASSNPRGSQYF. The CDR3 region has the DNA TGTGCCAGCAGTAACCCCAGGGGAAGTCAGTACTTC.

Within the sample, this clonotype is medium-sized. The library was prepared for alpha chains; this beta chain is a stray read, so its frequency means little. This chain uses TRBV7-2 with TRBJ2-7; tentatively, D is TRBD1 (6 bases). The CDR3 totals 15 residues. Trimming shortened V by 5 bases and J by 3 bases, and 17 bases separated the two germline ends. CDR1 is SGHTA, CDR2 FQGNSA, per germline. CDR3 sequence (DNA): TGTGCCAGCAGCCCCGGCCGGGACATCCTCTACGAGCAGTACTTC. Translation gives CASSPGRDILYEQYF.

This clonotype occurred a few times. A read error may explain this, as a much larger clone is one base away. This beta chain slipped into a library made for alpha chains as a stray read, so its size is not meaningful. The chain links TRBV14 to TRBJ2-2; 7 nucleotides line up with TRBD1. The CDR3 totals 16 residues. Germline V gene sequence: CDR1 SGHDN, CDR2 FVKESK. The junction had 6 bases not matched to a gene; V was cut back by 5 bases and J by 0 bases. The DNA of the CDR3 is TGTGCCAGCAGCAAGGGACAGTTCGCGAACACCGGGGAGCTGTTTTTT. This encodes CASSKGQFANTGELFF.

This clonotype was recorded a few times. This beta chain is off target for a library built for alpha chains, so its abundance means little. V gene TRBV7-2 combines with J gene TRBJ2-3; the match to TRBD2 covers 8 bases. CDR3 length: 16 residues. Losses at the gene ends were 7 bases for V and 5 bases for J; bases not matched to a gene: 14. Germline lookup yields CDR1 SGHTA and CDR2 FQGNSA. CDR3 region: CASKIFHRAGGDTQYF. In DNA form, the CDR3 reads TGTGCCAGCAAAATTTTCCATCGGGCGGGAGGAGATACGCAGTATTTT.

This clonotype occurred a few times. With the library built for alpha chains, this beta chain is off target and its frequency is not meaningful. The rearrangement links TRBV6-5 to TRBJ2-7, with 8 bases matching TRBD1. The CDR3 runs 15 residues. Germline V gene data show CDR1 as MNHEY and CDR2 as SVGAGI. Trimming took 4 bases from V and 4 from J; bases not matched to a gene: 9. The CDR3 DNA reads TGTGCCAGCAGTTTTACGTCCGGGACAGGATACGAGCAGTACTTC. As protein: CASSFTSGTGYEQYF.

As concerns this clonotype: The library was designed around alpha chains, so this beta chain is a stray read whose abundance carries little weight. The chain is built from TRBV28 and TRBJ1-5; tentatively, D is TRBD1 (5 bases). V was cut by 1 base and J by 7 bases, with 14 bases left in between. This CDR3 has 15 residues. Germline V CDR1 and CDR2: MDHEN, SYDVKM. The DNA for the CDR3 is TGTGCCAGCAGTTTATATGGCAGGGCACAACAGCCCCAGCATTTT. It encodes CASSLYGRAQQPQHF.

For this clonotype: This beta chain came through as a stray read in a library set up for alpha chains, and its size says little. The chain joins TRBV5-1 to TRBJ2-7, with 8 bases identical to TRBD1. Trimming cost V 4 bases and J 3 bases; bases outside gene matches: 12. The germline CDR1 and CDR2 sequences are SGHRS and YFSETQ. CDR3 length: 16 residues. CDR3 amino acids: CASSQGQGGAGYEQYF. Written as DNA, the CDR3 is TGCGCCAGCAGCCAAGGACAGGGCGGAGCTGGCTACGAGCAGTACTTC. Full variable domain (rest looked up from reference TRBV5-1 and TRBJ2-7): KAGVTQTPRYLIKTRGQQVTLSCSPISGHRSVSWYQQTPGQGLQFLFEYFSETQRNKGNFPGRFSGRQFSNSRSEMNVSTLELGDSALYLCASSQGQGGAGYEQYFGPGTRLTVT.

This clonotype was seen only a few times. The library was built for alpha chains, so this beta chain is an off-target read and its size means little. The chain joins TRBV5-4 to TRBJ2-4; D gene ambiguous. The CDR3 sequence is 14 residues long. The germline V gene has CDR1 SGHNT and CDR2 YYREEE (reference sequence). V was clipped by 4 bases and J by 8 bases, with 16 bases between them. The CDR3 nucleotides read TGTGCCAGCAGCGGACCCCATGGTCCGGACATTCAGTACTTC. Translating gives CASSGPHGPDIQYF.

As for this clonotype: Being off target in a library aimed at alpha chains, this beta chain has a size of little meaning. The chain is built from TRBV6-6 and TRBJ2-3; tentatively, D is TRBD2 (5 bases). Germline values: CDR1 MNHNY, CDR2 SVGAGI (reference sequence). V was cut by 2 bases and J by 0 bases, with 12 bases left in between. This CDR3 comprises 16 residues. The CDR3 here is CASSYRELTSTDTQYF. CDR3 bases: TGTGCCAGCAGTTACAGGGAGCTTACTAGCACAGATACGCAGTATTTT.

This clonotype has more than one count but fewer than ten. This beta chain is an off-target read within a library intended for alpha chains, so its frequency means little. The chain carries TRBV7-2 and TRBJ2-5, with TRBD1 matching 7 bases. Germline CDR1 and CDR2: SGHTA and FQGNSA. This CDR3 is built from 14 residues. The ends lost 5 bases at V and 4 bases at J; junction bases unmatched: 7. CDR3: CASSLGQRSETQYF. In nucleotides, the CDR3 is TGTGCCAGCAGCCTGGGACAGAGGTCAGAGACCCAGTACTTC.

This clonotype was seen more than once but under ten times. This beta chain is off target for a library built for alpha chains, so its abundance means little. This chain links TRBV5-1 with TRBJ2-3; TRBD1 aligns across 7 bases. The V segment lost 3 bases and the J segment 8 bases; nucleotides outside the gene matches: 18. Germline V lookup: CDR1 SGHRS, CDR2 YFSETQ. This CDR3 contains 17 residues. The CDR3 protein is CASSWGPGQSPRGTQYF. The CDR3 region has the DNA TGCGCCAGCAGCTGGGGTCCGGGACAGTCACCCCGCGGTACGCAGTATTTT. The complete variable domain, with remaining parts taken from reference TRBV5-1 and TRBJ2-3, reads KAGVTQTPRYLIKTRGQQVTLSCSPISGHRSVSWYQQTPGQGLQFLFEYFSETQRNKGNFPGRFSGRQFSNSRSEMNVSTLELGDSALYLCASSWGPGQSPRGTQYFGPGTRLTVL.

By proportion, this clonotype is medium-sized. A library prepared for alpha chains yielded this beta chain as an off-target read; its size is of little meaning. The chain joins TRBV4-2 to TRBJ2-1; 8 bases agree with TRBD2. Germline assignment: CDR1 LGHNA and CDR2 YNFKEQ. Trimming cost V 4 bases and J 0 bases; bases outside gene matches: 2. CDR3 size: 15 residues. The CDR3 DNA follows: TGTGCCAGCAGCCTCCGGGAGGGCTCCTACAATGAGCAGTTCTTC. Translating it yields CASSLREGSYNEQFF.

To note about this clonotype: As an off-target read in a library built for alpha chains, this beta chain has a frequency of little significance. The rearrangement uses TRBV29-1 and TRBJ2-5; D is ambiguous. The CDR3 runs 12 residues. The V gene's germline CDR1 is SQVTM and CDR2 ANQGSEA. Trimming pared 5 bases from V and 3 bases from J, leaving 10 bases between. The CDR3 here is CSVMFPEETQYF. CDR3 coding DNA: TGCAGCGTTATGTTTCCCGAAGAGACCCAGTACTTC.

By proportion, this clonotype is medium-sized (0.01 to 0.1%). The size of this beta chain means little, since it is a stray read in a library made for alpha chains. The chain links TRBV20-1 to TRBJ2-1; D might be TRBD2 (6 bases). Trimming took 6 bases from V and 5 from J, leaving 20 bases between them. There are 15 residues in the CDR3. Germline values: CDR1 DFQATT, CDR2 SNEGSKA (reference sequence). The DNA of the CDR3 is TGCAGTGCCAGAAATCTAGCGAAGAAAAACAATGAGCAGTTCTTC. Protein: CSARNLAKKNNEQFF.